Listed below are T cell receptor beta chains from one sample, sequenced in a study of blood T cells in healthy people across ages. TCRdb used MiXCR to reprocess the 5' RACE reads, holding one entry per CDR3 protein. The sample carries some 1.4 million distinct CDR3 sequences, around two fifths recorded once. The sample taken for sequencing was blood. The source of these receptors is a woman aged 18-29 years in good health. Each CDR3 is given with its conserved first and last residue. D genes are given only for firm matches. The size entry is marked missing in some rows and otherwise reads once, few, many or a size class.

abundance | j_gene | v_gene | d_gene | CDR3aa | CDR3nt
. | TRBJ1-4 | TRBV28 | TRBD1 | CASSLGDRAGKLFF | TGCGCCAGCAGTTTAGGGGACAGGGCCGGAAAACTGTTTTTT
once | TRBJ1-2 | TRBV15 | . | CATSKDGANYGYTF | TGTGCCACCAGCAAGGACGGAGCTAACTATGGCTACACCTTC
. | TRBJ2-3 | TRBV20-1 | TRBD2 | CSASTSGGDTQYF | TGCAGTGCTTCGACTAGCGGGGGAGATACGCAGTATTTT
. | TRBJ2-1 | TRBV12-3/TRBV12-4 | . | CASSHRLGNFNNEQFF | TGTGCCAGCAGTCACCGACTAGGCAACTTTAACAATGAGCAGTTCTTC
. | TRBJ2-3 | TRBV18 | TRBD1 | CASSPGTVKDAQYF | TGTGCCAGCTCACCTGGGACAGTTAAAGATGCGCAGTATTTT
. | TRBJ2-7 | TRBV28 | . | CASSLARSTYEQYF | TGTGCCAGCAGCTTGGCCAGGAGTACCTACGAGCAGTACTTC
many | TRBJ1-4 | TRBV25-1 | TRBD1 | CASSDRSGEKLFF | TGTGCCAGCTCGGACAGGAGTGGAGAGAAACTGTTTTTT
. | TRBJ2-1 | TRBV7-9 | . | CASSLSPLAWYNEQFF | TGTGCCAGCAGCTTATCTCCACTAGCATGGTACAATGAGCAGTTCTTC
few | TRBJ1-4 | TRBV4-1 | TRBD1 | CASSHLSGGTNEKLFF | TGCGCCAGCAGCCATCTTTCAGGGGGTACTAATGAAAAACTGTTTTTT
. | TRBJ1-1 | TRBV2 | . | CASSEDSYTEAFF | TGTGCCAGCAGTGAAGACAGTTACACTGAAGCTTTCTTT
few | TRBJ1-6 | TRBV6-5 | . | CASSRHSTDGNSPLHF | TGTGCCAGCAGCCGCCACTCAACAGATGGTAATTCACCCCTCCACTTT
. | TRBJ2-1 | TRBV28 | . | CASSLGKGVAYNEQFF | TGTGCCAGCAGTTTAGGTAAAGGGGTAGCCTACAATGAGCAGTTCTTC
once | TRBJ2-1 | TRBV10-3 | . | CAISEEGAGPYNEQFF | TGTGCCATCAGTGAGGAGGGCGCCGGACCTTACAATGAGCAGTTCTTC
. | TRBJ2-1 | TRBV11-3 | TRBD2 | CASSTSDGEQFF | TGTGCCAGCAGCACTAGCGACGGTGAGCAGTTCTTC
. | TRBJ2-2 | TRBV10-3 | . | CAIKRAGDDTGELFF | TGTGCCATCAAACGAGCAGGGGATGACACCGGGGAGCTGTTTTTT
few | TRBJ2-7 | TRBV5-6 | . | CASSFGTASSYEQYF | TGTGCCAGCAGCTTCGGGACCGCTAGCTCCTACGAGCAGTACTTC
. | TRBJ2-1 | TRBV4-2 | TRBD2 | CASSQTGAGTSVYEQFF | TGTGCCAGCAGCCAGACCGGGGCCGGGACTAGCGTCTATGAGCAGTTCTTC
few | TRBJ2-7 | TRBV5-1 | . | CASSFERAYEQYF | TGCGCCAGCAGCTTCGAAAGGGCCTACGAGCAGTACTTC
few | TRBJ2-3 | TRBV10-1 | . | CAASGPNTDTQYF | TGCGCCGCGAGCGGGCCCAACACAGATACGCAGTATTTT
many | TRBJ2-3 | TRBV16 | . | CASSPPMDTQYF | TGTGCCAGCAGCCCCCCTATGGATACGCAGTATTTT
few | TRBJ2-7 | TRBV20-1 | . | CSVRSGVGEQYF | TGCAGTGTCCGGAGCGGCGTTGGCGAGCAGTACTTC
few | TRBJ2-2 | TRBV20-1 | . | CSARDRKSGTGELFF | TGCAGTGCTAGAGATAGGAAAAGCGGCACCGGGGAGCTGTTTTTT
. | TRBJ2-7 | TRBV20-1 | . | CSARAMGGPPYEQYF | TGCAGTGCTAGAGCCATGGGAGGCCCTCCCTACGAGCAGTACTTC
few | TRBJ2-7 | TRBV27 | . | CASKGGWNEQYF | TGTGCCAGCAAGGGGGGCTGGAACGAGCAGTACTTC
few | TRBJ1-1 | TRBV11-2 | . | CASSLDKPGVWLGTEAFF | TGTGCCAGCAGCTTAGATAAGCCAGGAGTATGGTTAGGAACTGAAGCTTTCTTT
. | TRBJ2-5 | TRBV5-1 | TRBD2 | CASSLPRLAGGHQETQYF | TGCGCCAGCAGCTTACCTAGGCTAGCGGGAGGACACCAAGAGACCCAGTACTTC
once | TRBJ2-7 | TRBV20-1 | TRBD2 | CSARRALAGGQISSYEQYF | TGCAGTGCTAGACGGGCACTAGCGGGAGGGCAAATAAGCTCCTACGAGCAGTACTTC
. | TRBJ1-3 | TRBV10-3 | . | CAIRSGDTIYF | TGTGCCATCAGGAGCGGAGACACCATATATTTT
. | TRBJ2-2 | TRBV3-1 | . | CASSHGGGGVTGELFF | TGTGCCAGCAGCCACGGTGGGGGTGGAGTAACCGGGGAGCTGTTTTTT
. | TRBJ2-7 | TRBV5-5 | . | CASSTLGRGRYEQYF | TGTGCCAGCAGCACCCTAGGTCGGGGGCGCTACGAGCAGTACTTC
few | TRBJ2-1 | TRBV29-1 | . | CSVSRGNEQFF | TGCAGCGTTTCGCGGGGCAATGAGCAGTTCTTC
. | TRBJ1-5 | TRBV7-9 | . | CASSFGHQPQHF | TGTGCCAGCAGCTTCGGACATCAGCCCCAGCATTTT
. | TRBJ2-7 | TRBV19 | . | CASSISLWTENYTYEQYF | TGTGCCAGTAGTATCAGCTTGTGGACAGAAAACTATACCTACGAGCAGTACTTC
. | TRBJ1-1 | TRBV5-5 | TRBD1 | CASYRGVNTEAFF | TGTGCCAGCTACAGGGGCGTGAACACTGAAGCTTTCTTT
. | TRBJ2-7 | TRBV29-1 | TRBD2 | CSGGLAGGREQYF | TGCAGCGGCGGGCTAGCGGGGGGGCGCGAGCAGTACTTC
. | TRBJ2-7 | TRBV10-3 | . | CAISEFGPPYEQYF | TGTGCCATCAGTGAGTTTGGCCCCCCCTATGAGCAGTACTTC
few | TRBJ2-3 | TRBV9 | . | CASSVAVADTQYF | TGTGCCAGCAGCGTAGCGGTAGCAGATACGCAGTATTTT